Sequencing of this TCR beta chain was carried out in a study of OX40 agonist ivuxolimab in advanced cancers. Across the whole study: Clinicians treated patients with ivuxolimab, an agonistic anti-OX40 (CD134) antibody.

About this clone: No antigen is known for it.

Findings of the study overall: Low levels of normalized T-cell clonal expansion also appeared in some nonresponders.

Libraries were prepared by immunoSEQ multiplex PCR; TCRdb keeps only in-frame clonotypes and omits some of them. Of around 66,000 clones listed, 82% are singletons. The germline V gene has CDR1 ENHRY and CDR2 SYGVKD. V dropped 5 bases and J dropped 0; count of bases not matched to a gene: 4. The CDR3 spans 15 residues. Autoimmune disease history or systemic immunosuppression led to patient exclusion. The chain carries TRBV10-3 and TRBJ2-4; 7 nucleotides match TRBD1. The clonotype originates from an adult with an advanced solid tumor such as melanoma, head and neck, liver or kidney cancer. The source material was CD4+ or CD8+ T cells sorted from blood, sampled in a trial of the OX40 agonist ivuxolimab. The CDR3 loop reads CAISWGTVAKNIQYF. In DNA form, the CDR3 reads TGTGCCATCAGTTGGGGGACAGTAGCCAAAAACATTCAGTACTTC.